The source of this T cell receptor beta chain is a study of PD-1 blockade in classical Hodgkin lymphoma. Study-level points and caveats: Healthy donors were reported to have higher baseline TCR diversity than newly diagnosed patients. Complete responders entered with baseline diversity on par with newly diagnosed patients, the results showed. Possibly reflecting disease activity or prior therapy, repertoire differences have causes that remain undefined.

Profiling relied on immunoSEQ multiplex PCR, and the TCRdb table lists in-frame clones only, not all of them. Of about 25,000 clones listed, approximately 79% are singletons. As to time point: cycle 4 day 1 (C4D1), after more than five weeks of nivolumab. All patients experienced relapse after autologous stem cell transplantation, and brentuximab vedotin exposure was variable. Magnetic negative selection purified CD4+ T cells from thawed PBMCs. Under best response, outcomes were complete response, partial response or progressive disease. The length of the CDR3 is 15 residues. Germline CDR1 SGHVS, CDR2 FNYEAQ. Trimming took 0 bases from V and 10 from J, leaving 18 bases between them. Worth noting for this clone: Its antigen is unidentified.

Sample: CD4+ T cells from blood, taken before the fourth cycle of nivolumab. V usage is TRBV7-6 and J usage is TRBJ1-1; tentative D call: TRBD1 (5 bases). This clonotype was obtained from a human donor with classical Hodgkin lymphoma. For the CDR3, the DNA is TGTGCCAGCAGCTTAGCTTCCGGCAGGGATATCGCAGCTTTCTTT. Amino acid sequence: CASSLASGRDIAAFF.